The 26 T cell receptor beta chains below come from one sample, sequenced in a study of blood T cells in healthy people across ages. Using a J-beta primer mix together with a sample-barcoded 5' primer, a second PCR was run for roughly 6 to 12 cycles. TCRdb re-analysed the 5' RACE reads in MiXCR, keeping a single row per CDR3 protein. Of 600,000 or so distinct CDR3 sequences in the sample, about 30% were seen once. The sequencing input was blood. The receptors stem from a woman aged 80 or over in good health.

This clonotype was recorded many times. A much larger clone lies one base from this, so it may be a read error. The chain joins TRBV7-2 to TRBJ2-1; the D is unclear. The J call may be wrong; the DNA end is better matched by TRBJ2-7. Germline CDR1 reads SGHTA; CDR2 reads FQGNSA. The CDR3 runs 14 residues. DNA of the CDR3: TGTGCCAGCAGCTTAGGGTTCACCTACAATGAGCAGTACTTC. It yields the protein CASSLGFTYNEQYF.

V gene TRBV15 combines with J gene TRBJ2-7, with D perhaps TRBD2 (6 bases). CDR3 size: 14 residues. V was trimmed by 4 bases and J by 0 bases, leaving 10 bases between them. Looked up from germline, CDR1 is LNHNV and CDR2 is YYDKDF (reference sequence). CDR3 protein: CATSIPGLSYEQYF. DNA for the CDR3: TGTGCCACCAGCATCCCGGGACTCTCCTACGAGCAGTACTTC.

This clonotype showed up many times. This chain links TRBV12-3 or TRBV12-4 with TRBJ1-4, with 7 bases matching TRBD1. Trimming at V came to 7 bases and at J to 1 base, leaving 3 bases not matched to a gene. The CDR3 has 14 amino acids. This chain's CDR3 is CASNRQGTNEKLFF. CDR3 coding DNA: TGTGCCAGCAATCGACAGGGAACTAATGAAAAACTGTTTTTT.

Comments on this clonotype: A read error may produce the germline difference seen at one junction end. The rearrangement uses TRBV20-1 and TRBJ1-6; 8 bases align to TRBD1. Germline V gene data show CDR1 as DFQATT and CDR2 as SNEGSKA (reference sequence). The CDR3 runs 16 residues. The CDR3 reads CSACLTGASYNSLLHF. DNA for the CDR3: TGCAGTGCGTGCCTGACAGGGGCGTCCTATAATTCACTCCTCCACTTT.

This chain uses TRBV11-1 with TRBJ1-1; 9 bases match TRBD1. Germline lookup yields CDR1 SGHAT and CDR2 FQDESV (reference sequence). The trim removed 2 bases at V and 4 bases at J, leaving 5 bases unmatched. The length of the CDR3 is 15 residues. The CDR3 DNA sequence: TGTGCCAGCAGCTTAAAGGGACAGGGTGCCACTGAAGCTTTCTTT. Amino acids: CASSLKGQGATEAFF.

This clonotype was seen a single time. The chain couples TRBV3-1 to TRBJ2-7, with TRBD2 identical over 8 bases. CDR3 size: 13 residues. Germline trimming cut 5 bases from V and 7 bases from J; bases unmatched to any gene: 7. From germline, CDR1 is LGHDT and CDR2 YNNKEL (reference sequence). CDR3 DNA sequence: TGTGCCAGCAGCGACCGGACTAGCCGGGAGCAGTACTTC. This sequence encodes CASSDRTSREQYF.

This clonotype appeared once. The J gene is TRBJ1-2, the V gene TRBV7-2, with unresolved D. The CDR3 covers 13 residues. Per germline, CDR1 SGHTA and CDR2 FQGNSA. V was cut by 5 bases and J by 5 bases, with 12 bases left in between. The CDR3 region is CASSPLDGYGYTF. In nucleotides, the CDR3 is TGTGCCAGCAGCCCCCTGGACGGTTATGGCTACACCTTC.

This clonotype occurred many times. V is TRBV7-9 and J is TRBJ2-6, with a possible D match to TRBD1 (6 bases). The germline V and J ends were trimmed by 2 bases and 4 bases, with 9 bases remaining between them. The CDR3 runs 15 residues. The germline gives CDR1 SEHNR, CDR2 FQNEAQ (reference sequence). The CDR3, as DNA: TGTGCCAGCAGCTTAAGGGGGACCGGGGCCAACGTCCTGACTTTC. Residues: CASSLRGTGANVLTF.

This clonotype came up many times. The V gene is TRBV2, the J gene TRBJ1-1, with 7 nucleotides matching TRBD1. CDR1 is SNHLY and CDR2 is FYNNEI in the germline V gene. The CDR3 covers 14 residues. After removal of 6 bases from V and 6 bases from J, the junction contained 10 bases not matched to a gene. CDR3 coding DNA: TGTGCCAGCAGGGACAGGACGGGGGGTGCTGAAGCTTTCTTT. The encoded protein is CASRDRTGGAEAFF.

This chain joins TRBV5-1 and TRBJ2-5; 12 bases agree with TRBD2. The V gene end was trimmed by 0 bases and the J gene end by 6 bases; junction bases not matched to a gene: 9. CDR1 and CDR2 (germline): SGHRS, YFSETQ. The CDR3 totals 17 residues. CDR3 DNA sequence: TGCGCCAGCAGCTTGGCCCGGCTAGCGGGGGGGCCAAAGACCCAGTACTTC. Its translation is CASSLARLAGGPKTQYF.

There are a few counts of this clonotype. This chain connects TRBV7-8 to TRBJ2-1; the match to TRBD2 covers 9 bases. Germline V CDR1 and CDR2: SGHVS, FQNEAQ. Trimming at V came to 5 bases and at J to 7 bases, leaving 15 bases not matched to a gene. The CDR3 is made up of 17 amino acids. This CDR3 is CASSPGVAGVGFNEQFF. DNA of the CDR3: TGTGCCAGCAGCCCCGGGGTAGCGGGAGTTGGGTTTAATGAGCAGTTCTTC.

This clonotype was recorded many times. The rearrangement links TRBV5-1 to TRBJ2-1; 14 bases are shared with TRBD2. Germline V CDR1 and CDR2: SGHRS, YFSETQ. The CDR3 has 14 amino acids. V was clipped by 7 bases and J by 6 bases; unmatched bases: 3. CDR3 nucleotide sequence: TGCGCCAGCGGACTAGCGGGGGGCATCAATGAGCAGTTCTTC. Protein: CASGLAGGINEQFF.

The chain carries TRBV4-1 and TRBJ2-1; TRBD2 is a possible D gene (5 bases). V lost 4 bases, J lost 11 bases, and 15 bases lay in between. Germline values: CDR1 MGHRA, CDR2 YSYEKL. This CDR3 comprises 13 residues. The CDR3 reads CASSPWERAQQFF. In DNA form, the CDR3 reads TGCGCCAGCAGCCCTTGGGAGAGGGCACAGCAGTTCTTC.

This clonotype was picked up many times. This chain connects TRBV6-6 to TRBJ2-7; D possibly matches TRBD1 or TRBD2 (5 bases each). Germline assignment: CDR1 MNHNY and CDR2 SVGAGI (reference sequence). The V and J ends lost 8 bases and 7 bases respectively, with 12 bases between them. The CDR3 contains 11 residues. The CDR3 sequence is CASRRGREQYF. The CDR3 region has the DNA TGTGCCAGCCGTCGGGGCCGGGAGCAGTACTTC.

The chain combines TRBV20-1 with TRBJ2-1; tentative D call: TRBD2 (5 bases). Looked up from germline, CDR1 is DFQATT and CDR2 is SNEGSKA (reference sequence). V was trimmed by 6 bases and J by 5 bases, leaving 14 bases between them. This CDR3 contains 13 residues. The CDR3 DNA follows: TGCAGTGCCAGGCGCGGACTCAACAATGAGCAGTTCTTC. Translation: CSARRGLNNEQFF.

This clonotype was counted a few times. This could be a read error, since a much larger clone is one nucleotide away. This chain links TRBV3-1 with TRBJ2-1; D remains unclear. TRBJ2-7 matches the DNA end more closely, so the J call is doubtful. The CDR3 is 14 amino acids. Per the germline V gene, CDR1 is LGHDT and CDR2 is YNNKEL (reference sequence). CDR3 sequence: CASSQESFYNEQYF. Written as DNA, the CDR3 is TGTGCCAGCAGCCAAGAATCATTCTACAATGAGCAGTACTTC.

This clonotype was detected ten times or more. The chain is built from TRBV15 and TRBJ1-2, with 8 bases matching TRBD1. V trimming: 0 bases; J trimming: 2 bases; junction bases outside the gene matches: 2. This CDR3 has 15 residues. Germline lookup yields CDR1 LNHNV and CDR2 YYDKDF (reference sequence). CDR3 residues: CATSRERQGNYGYTF. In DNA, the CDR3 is TGTGCCACCAGCAGAGAGCGACAGGGGAACTATGGCTACACCTTC.

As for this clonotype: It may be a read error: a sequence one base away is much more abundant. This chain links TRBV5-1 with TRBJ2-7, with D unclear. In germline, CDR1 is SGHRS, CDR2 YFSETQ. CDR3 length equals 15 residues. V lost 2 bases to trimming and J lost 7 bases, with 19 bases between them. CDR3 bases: TGCGCCAGCAGCTTTAGCAGATCTCGCTACAATGAGCAGTACTTC. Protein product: CASSFSRSRYNEQYF.

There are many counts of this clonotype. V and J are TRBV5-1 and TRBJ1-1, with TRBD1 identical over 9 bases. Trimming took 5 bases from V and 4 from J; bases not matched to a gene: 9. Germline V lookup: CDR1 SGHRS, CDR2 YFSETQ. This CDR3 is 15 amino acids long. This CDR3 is CASRKQGADGTEAFF. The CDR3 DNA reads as TGCGCCAGCAGGAAACAGGGGGCGGATGGCACTGAAGCTTTCTTT.

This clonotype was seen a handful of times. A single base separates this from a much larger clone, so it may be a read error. CDR3 DNA sequence: TGCAGCGTCGACGATGTAGACGAGCAGTTCTTC. Protein: CSVDDVDEQFF. V usage is TRBV29-1 and J usage is TRBJ2-1; D remains unclear. Trimming pared 6 bases from V and 10 bases from J, leaving 13 bases between. The germline CDR1 and CDR2 sequences are SQVTM and ANQGSEA. CDR3 length: 11 residues.

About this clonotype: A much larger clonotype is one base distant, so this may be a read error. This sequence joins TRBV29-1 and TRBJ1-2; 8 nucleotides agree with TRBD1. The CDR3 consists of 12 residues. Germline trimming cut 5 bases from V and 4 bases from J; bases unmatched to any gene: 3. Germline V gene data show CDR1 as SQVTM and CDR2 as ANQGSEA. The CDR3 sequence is CSVWTGSYGYTF. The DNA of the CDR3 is TGCAGCGTTTGGACAGGGAGCTATGGCTACACCTTC.

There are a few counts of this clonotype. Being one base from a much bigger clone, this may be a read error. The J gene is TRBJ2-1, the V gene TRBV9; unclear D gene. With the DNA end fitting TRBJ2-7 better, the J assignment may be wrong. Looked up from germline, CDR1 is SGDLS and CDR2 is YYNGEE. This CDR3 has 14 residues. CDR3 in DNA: TGTGCCAGCAGCGTAGGAAACTCGGAAAATGAGCAGTACTTC. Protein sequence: CASSVGNSENEQYF.

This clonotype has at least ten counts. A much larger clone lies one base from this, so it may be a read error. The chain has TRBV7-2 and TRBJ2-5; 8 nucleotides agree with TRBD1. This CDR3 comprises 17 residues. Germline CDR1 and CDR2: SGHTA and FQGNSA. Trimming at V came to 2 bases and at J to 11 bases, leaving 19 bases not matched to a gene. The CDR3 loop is CASSLRTGTTVYNEQYF. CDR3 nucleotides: TGTGCCAGCAGCTTACGGACAGGGACAACTGTATACAATGAGCAGTACTTC.

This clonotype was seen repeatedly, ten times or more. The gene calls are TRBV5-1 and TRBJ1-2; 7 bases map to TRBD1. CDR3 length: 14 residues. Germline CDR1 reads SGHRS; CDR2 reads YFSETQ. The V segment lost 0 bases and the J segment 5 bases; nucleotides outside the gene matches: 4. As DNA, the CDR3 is TGCGCCAGCAGCTTGGGGGACAGAAGATATGGCTACACCTTC. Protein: CASSLGDRRYGYTF.

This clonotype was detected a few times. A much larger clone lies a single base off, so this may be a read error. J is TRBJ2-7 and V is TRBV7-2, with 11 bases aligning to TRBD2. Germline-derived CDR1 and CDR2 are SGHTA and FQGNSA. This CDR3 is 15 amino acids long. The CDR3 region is CVSSKTSGTTYEQYF. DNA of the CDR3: TGTGTCAGCAGCAAGACTAGCGGGACTACCTACGAGCAGTACTTC.

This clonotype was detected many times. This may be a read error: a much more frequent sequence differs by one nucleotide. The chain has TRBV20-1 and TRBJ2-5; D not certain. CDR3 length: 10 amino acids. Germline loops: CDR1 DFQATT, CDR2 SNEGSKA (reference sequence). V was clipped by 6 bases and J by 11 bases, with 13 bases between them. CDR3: CSAADNEQYF. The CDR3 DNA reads TGCAGTGCCGCTGACAATGAGCAGTACTTC.